A selection of T cell receptor beta chains follows, all from one sample in a study of technical replicates of blood from a few donors. The assay was immunoSEQ multiplex PCR, and TCRdb's table has in-frame clones only and misses some. The sample has approximately 15,000 clones; 60% to 80% are singletons. The sequencing sample was made of PBMCs. All receptors come from a human donor in good health. The CDR3 runs from the conserved cysteine through the conserved F or W. The D gene is left open where the match is weak. Clone size is given for some rows only: seen once, a few or many times, or a class if the clone is expanded.

v_call: TRBV28
j_call: TRBJ2-6
d_call: NA
clone_size: NA
cdr3_aa: CAIQGPGSGANVLTF
cdr3_nt: TGTGCCATACAGGGACCCGGGTCCGGGGCCAACGTCCTGACTTTC

v_call: TRBV18
j_call: TRBJ2-7
d_call: TRBD1
clone_size: once
cdr3_aa: CASGPGQSSYEQYF
cdr3_nt: TGTGCCAGCGGACCGGGACAGAGCTCCTACGAGCAGTACTTC

v_call: TRBV25-1
j_call: TRBJ2-2
d_call: NA
clone_size: NA
cdr3_aa: CASSDSGRYTGELFF
cdr3_nt: TGTGCCAGCAGTGATTCAGGGAGGTACACCGGGGAGCTGTTTTTT

v_call: TRBV5-1
j_call: TRBJ2-5
d_call: NA
clone_size: NA
cdr3_aa: CASSLGQYQETQYF
cdr3_nt: TGCGCCAGCAGCTTGGGACAATACCAAGAGACCCAGTACTTC

v_call: TRBV18
j_call: TRBJ2-5
d_call: NA
clone_size: NA
cdr3_aa: CASSPAGEPETQYF
cdr3_nt: TGTGCCAGCTCACCAGCAGGGGAGCCGGAGACCCAGTACTTC

v_call: TRBV7-9
j_call: TRBJ2-5
d_call: TRBD2
clone_size: NA
cdr3_aa: CASSPGTSGIGEETQYF
cdr3_nt: TGTGCCAGCAGCCCGGGGACTAGCGGGATTGGGGAAGAGACCCAGTACTTC

v_call: TRBV5-6
j_call: TRBJ1-2
d_call: TRBD1
clone_size: NA
cdr3_aa: CASSALTGGVGYTF
cdr3_nt: TGTGCCAGCAGCGCACTTACAGGGGGAGTTGGCTACACCTTC

v_call: TRBV6-4
j_call: TRBJ2-3
d_call: TRBD2
clone_size: NA
cdr3_aa: CASSESSGRGDTQYF
cdr3_nt: TGTGCCAGCAGTGAATCGAGCGGGAGAGGGGATACGCAGTATTTT

v_call: TRBV19
j_call: TRBJ2-7
d_call: TRBD2
clone_size: once
cdr3_aa: CASSMLAGDTYEQYF
cdr3_nt: TGTGCCAGTAGTATGTTAGCGGGAGACACCTACGAGCAGTACTTC

v_call: TRBV7-2
j_call: TRBJ2-2
d_call: NA
clone_size: NA
cdr3_aa: CASSLGQNTGELFF
cdr3_nt: TGTGCCAGCAGCTTGGGGCAAAACACCGGGGAGCTGTTTTTT

v_call: TRBV5-6
j_call: TRBJ2-7
d_call: TRBD1
clone_size: NA
cdr3_aa: CASSLYRGLYEQYF
cdr3_nt: TGTGCCAGCAGCTTGTACAGGGGGCTCTACGAGCAGTACTTC

v_call: TRBV28
j_call: TRBJ1-2
d_call: TRBD1
clone_size: NA
cdr3_aa: CASRDRGERLGGYTF
cdr3_nt: TGTGCCAGCAGGGACAGGGGGGAACGATTAGGTGGCTACACCTTC

v_call: TRBV10-1
j_call: TRBJ1-4
d_call: TRBD1
clone_size: few
cdr3_aa: CASSAGQATNEKLFF
cdr3_nt: TGCGCCAGCAGTGCAGGACAGGCAACTAATGAAAAACTGTTTTTT

v_call: TRBV19
j_call: TRBJ1-5
d_call: TRBD1
clone_size: once
cdr3_aa: CASSIGTGNQPQHF
cdr3_nt: TGTGCCAGTAGTATCGGGACAGGGAATCAGCCCCAGCATTTT

v_call: TRBV6-5
j_call: TRBJ2-2
d_call: NA
clone_size: few
cdr3_aa: CASRRDQYTGELFF
cdr3_nt: TGTGCCAGCAGGCGGGACCAGTACACCGGGGAGCTGTTTTTT

v_call: TRBV5-1
j_call: TRBJ2-5
d_call: TRBD2
clone_size: NA
cdr3_aa: CASSGGRDQETQYF
cdr3_nt: TGCGCCAGCAGTGGCGGGAGGGATCAAGAGACCCAGTACTTC

v_call: TRBV28
j_call: TRBJ2-1
d_call: NA
clone_size: NA
cdr3_aa: CASSLLDNGLAPNNEQFF
cdr3_nt: TGTGCCAGCAGTTTATTGGACAACGGGCTAGCGCCCAACAATGAGCAGTTCTTC

v_call: TRBV6-4
j_call: TRBJ2-1
d_call: NA
clone_size: NA
cdr3_aa: CASSDSSGSYNEQFF
cdr3_nt: TGTGCCAGCAGTGACTCTAGCGGCTCCTACAATGAGCAGTTCTTC

v_call: TRBV19
j_call: TRBJ1-4
d_call: TRBD1
clone_size: once
cdr3_aa: CASTRTGGDEKLFF
cdr3_nt: TGTGCCAGTACCCGGACAGGGGGGGATGAAAAACTGTTTTTT

v_call: TRBV6-1
j_call: TRBJ1-5
d_call: NA
clone_size: NA
cdr3_aa: CASRLANQPQHF
cdr3_nt: TGTGCCAGCAGGTTAGCAAATCAGCCCCAGCATTTT

v_call: TRBV5-1
j_call: TRBJ2-3
d_call: TRBD2
clone_size: NA
cdr3_aa: CASSLGASGSTDTQYF
cdr3_nt: TGCGCCAGCAGCTTGGGAGCTAGCGGGAGCACAGATACGCAGTATTTT

v_call: TRBV5-1
j_call: TRBJ2-3
d_call: NA
clone_size: NA
cdr3_aa: CASSAGRTSTDTQYF
cdr3_nt: TGCGCCAGCAGCGCCGGACGGACTAGCACAGATACGCAGTATTTT

v_call: TRBV28
j_call: TRBJ1-2
d_call: NA
clone_size: NA
cdr3_aa: CASIPRWSRVMSYTF
cdr3_nt: TGTGCCAGCATTCCTCGATGGAGCAGGGTCATGAGCTACACCTTC

v_call: TRBV5-1
j_call: TRBJ2-3
d_call: TRBD2
clone_size: NA
cdr3_aa: CASSSVDGRGDTQYF
cdr3_nt: TGCGCCAGCAGCTCGGTGGACGGGAGGGGCGATACGCAGTATTTT

v_call: TRBV7-9
j_call: TRBJ2-1
d_call: TRBD2
clone_size: NA
cdr3_aa: CASSLDVGRANEQFF
cdr3_nt: TGTGCCAGCAGCTTAGATGTCGGGAGGGCCAATGAGCAGTTCTTC

v_call: TRBV28
j_call: TRBJ1-1
d_call: NA
clone_size: NA
cdr3_aa: CASSYEGRPNTEAFF
cdr3_nt: TGTGCCAGCAGCTATGAAGGGAGGCCGAACACTGAAGCTTTCTTT

v_call: TRBV7-3
j_call: TRBJ2-3
d_call: NA
clone_size: once
cdr3_aa: CASSSGLLTDTQYF
cdr3_nt: TGTGCCAGCAGCTCTGGACTGCTCACAGATACGCAGTATTTT

v_call: TRBV28
j_call: TRBJ2-3
d_call: TRBD2
clone_size: NA
cdr3_aa: CASSFTASGGNTDTQYF
cdr3_nt: TGTGCCAGCAGTTTCACGGCGAGCGGGGGCAACACAGATACGCAGTATTTT

v_call: TRBV4-2
j_call: TRBJ2-2
d_call: TRBD2
clone_size: NA
cdr3_aa: CASSQEGPAGTTGELFF
cdr3_nt: TGTGCCAGCAGCCAAGAAGGGCCAGCGGGGACCACCGGGGAGCTGTTTTTT

v_call: TRBV30
j_call: TRBJ1-1
d_call: NA
clone_size: once
cdr3_aa: CAWSVYRGGNAEAFF
cdr3_nt: TGTGCCTGGAGTGTATATCGGGGGGGAAACGCTGAAGCTTTCTTT

v_call: TRBV5-5
j_call: TRBJ2-5
d_call: TRBD2
clone_size: NA
cdr3_aa: CASSMGGMAKTQYF
cdr3_nt: TGTGCCAGCAGCATGGGAGGGATGGCAAAGACCCAGTACTTC

v_call: TRBV5-1
j_call: TRBJ2-1
d_call: TRBD2
clone_size: NA
cdr3_aa: CASSPGLAGGEQFF
cdr3_nt: TGCGCCAGCAGCCCGGGACTAGCGGGAGGTGAGCAGTTCTTC

v_call: TRBV5-1
j_call: TRBJ1-3
d_call: NA
clone_size: NA
cdr3_aa: CASSLLSSGNTIYF
cdr3_nt: TGCGCCAGCAGCTTATTGAGCTCTGGAAACACCATATATTTT

v_call: TRBV10-3
j_call: TRBJ2-3
d_call: TRBD1
clone_size: once
cdr3_aa: CAITRDRGGSTDTQYF
cdr3_nt: TGTGCCATCACCCGGGACAGGGGAGGATCCACAGATACGCAGTATTTT

v_call: TRBV2
j_call: TRBJ1-5
d_call: NA
clone_size: NA
cdr3_aa: CASSDVVRGQPQHF
cdr3_nt: TGTGCCAGCAGTGATGTGGTCAGGGGTCAGCCCCAGCATTTT

v_call: TRBV10-3
j_call: TRBJ1-4
d_call: NA
clone_size: NA
cdr3_aa: CATTAGATNEKLFF
cdr3_nt: TGTGCCACCACCGCAGGGGCAACTAATGAAAAACTGTTTTTT

v_call: TRBV5-1
j_call: TRBJ2-7
d_call: TRBD1
clone_size: NA
cdr3_aa: CASSLPGTGGYEQYF
cdr3_nt: TGCGCCAGCAGCCTGCCCGGGACAGGGGGCTACGAGCAGTACTTC

v_call: TRBV10-1
j_call: TRBJ2-2
d_call: NA
clone_size: few
cdr3_aa: CASSRTARTGELFF
cdr3_nt: TGCGCCAGCTCTCGGACAGCGAGAACCGGGGAGCTGTTTTTT

v_call: TRBV19
j_call: TRBJ1-5
d_call: TRBD1
clone_size: NA
cdr3_aa: CASGSQGASQPQHF
cdr3_nt: TGTGCCAGTGGTAGCCAGGGGGCATCCCAGCCCCAGCATTTT

v_call: TRBV30
j_call: TRBJ2-7
d_call: TRBD1
clone_size: NA
cdr3_aa: CAWSDPTGVPYEQYF
cdr3_nt: TGTGCCTGGAGTGACCCGACAGGGGTCCCCTACGAGCAGTACTTC

v_call: TRBV5-1
j_call: TRBJ2-5
d_call: NA
clone_size: NA
cdr3_aa: CASSLTGSALETQYF
cdr3_nt: TGCGCCAGCAGCTTGACAGGGTCAGCCCTGGAGACCCAGTACTTC

v_call: TRBV10-3
j_call: TRBJ2-5
d_call: NA
clone_size: NA
cdr3_aa: CAISERRARQETQYF
cdr3_nt: TGTGCCATCAGTGAACGGAGGGCTAGACAAGAGACCCAGTACTTC

v_call: TRBV7-9
j_call: TRBJ2-7
d_call: TRBD2
clone_size: few
cdr3_aa: CASGLVGSYEQYF
cdr3_nt: TGTGCCAGCGGACTAGTAGGTTCCTACGAGCAGTACTTC

v_call: TRBV19
j_call: TRBJ2-5
d_call: TRBD2
clone_size: NA
cdr3_aa: CASSRLAGGGETQYF
cdr3_nt: TGTGCCAGTAGTAGACTAGCGGGAGGAGGCGAGACCCAGTACTTC

v_call: TRBV6-5
j_call: TRBJ2-6
d_call: NA
clone_size: NA
cdr3_aa: CASSYGGYGANVLTF
cdr3_nt: TGTGCCAGCAGTTACGGAGGTTACGGGGCCAACGTCCTGACTTTC

v_call: TRBV30
j_call: TRBJ1-5
d_call: NA
clone_size: NA
cdr3_aa: CAWSVGGGYQPQHF
cdr3_nt: TGTGCCTGGAGTGTAGGTGGAGGGTATCAGCCCCAGCATTTT

v_call: TRBV19
j_call: TRBJ2-1
d_call: NA
clone_size: NA
cdr3_aa: CASSQGSNEQFF
cdr3_nt: TGTGCCAGTAGCCAGGGATCCAATGAGCAGTTCTTC

v_call: TRBV19
j_call: TRBJ2-1
d_call: TRBD2
clone_size: NA
cdr3_aa: CASSAIEAGGRDNEQFF
cdr3_nt: TGTGCCAGTAGTGCGATAGAGGCGGGAGGGCGGGACAATGAGCAGTTCTTC

v_call: TRBV7-3
j_call: TRBJ2-1
d_call: NA
clone_size: NA
cdr3_aa: CASSSFGGNEQFF
cdr3_nt: TGTGCCAGCAGCTCCTTCGGGGGAAATGAGCAGTTCTTC

v_call: TRBV5-4
j_call: TRBJ2-2
d_call: TRBD1
clone_size: NA
cdr3_aa: CASSLPQGVANTGELFF
cdr3_nt: TGTGCCAGCAGCTTGCCGCAGGGGGTGGCGAACACCGGGGAGCTGTTTTTT

v_call: TRBV6-5
j_call: TRBJ1-1
d_call: NA
clone_size: NA
cdr3_aa: CASSRGPNTEAFF
cdr3_nt: TGTGCCAGCAGTCGAGGGCCGAACACTGAAGCTTTCTTT

v_call: TRBV6-5
j_call: TRBJ2-3
d_call: TRBD1
clone_size: NA
cdr3_aa: CASREGQYTDTQYF
cdr3_nt: TGTGCCAGCAGAGAGGGACAGTACACAGATACGCAGTATTTT

v_call: TRBV11-2
j_call: TRBJ2-7
d_call: TRBD2
clone_size: NA
cdr3_aa: CASSVAGGPWEQYF
cdr3_nt: TGTGCCAGCAGTGTAGCGGGGGGCCCCTGGGAGCAGTACTTC

v_call: TRBV7-3
j_call: TRBJ2-3
d_call: TRBD2
clone_size: NA
cdr3_aa: CASSLTASGSTDTQYF
cdr3_nt: TGTGCCAGCAGCTTAACGGCTAGCGGTAGCACAGATACGCAGTATTTT

v_call: TRBV5-1
j_call: TRBJ2-2
d_call: TRBD2
clone_size: NA
cdr3_aa: CASSLSSGNTGELFF
cdr3_nt: TGCGCCAGCAGCTTGTCTAGCGGTAACACCGGGGAGCTGTTTTTT